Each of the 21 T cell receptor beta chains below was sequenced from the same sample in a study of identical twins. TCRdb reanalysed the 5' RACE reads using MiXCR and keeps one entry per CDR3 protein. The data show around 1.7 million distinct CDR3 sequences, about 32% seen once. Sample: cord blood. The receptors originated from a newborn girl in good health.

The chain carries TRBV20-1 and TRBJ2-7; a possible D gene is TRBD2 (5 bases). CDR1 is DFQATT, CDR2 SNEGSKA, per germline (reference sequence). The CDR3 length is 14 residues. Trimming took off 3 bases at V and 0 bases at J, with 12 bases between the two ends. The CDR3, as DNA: TGCAGTGCTAGGTGGAGGCTAGCCTCCTACGAGCAGTACTTC. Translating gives CSARWRLASYEQYF.

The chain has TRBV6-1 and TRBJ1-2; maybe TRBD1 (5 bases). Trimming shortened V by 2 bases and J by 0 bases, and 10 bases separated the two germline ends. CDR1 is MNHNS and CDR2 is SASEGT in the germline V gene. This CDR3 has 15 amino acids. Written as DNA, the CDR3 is TGTGCCAGCAGTGAACGGGGGGACTCTAACTATGGCTACACCTTC. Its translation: CASSERGDSNYGYTF.

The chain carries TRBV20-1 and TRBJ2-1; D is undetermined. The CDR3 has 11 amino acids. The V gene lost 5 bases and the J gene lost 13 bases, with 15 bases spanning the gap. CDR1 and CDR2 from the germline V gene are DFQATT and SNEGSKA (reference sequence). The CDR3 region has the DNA TGCAGTGCTCTAGTTTCCGAGACCCAGTTCTTC. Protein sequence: CSALVSETQFF.

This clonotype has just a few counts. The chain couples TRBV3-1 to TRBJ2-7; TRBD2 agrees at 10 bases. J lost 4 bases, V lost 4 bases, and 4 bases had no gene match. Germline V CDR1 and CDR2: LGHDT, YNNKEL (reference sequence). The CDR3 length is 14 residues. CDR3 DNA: TGTGCCAGCAGCCGTCGGGGACTAGCGTACGAGCAGTACTTC. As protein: CASSRRGLAYEQYF.

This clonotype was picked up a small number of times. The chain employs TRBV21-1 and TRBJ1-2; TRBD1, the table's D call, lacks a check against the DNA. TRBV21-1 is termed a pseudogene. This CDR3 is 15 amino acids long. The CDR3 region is CASSTETALNYGYTF. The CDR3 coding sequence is TGTGCCAGCAGCACAGAGACAGCGTTAAACTATGGCTACACCTTC.

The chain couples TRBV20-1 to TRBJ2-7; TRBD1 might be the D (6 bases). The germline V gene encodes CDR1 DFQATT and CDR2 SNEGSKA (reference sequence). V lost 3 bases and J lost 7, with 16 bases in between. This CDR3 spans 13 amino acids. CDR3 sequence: CSARDSLANEQYF. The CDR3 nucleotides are TGCAGTGCTAGGGACAGCCTAGCCAATGAGCAGTACTTC.

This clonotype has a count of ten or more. CDR3 sequence: CASSLDPGASTDTQYF. DNA for the CDR3: TGCGCCAGCAGCTTGGATCCAGGGGCTAGCACAGATACGCAGTATTTT. This chain joins TRBV5-1 and TRBJ2-3; possible D gene TRBD1, 6 bases. Trimming took 0 bases from V and 0 from J, leaving 11 bases between them. Germline lookup yields CDR1 SGHRS and CDR2 YFSETQ. The CDR3 consists of 16 residues.

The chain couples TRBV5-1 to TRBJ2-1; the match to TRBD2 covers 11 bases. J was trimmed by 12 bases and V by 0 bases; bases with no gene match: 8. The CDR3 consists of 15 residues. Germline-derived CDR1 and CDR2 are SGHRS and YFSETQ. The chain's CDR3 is CASSLELAGVEVQFF. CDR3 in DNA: TGCGCCAGCAGCTTGGAACTAGCGGGAGTTGAGGTGCAGTTCTTC.

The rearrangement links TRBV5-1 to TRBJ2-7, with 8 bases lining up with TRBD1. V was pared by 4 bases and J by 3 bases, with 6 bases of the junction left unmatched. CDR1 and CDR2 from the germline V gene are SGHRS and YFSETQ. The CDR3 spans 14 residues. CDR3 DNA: TGCGCCAGCAGCGCCGACAGGGGAGACTACGAGCAGTACTTC. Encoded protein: CASSADRGDYEQYF.

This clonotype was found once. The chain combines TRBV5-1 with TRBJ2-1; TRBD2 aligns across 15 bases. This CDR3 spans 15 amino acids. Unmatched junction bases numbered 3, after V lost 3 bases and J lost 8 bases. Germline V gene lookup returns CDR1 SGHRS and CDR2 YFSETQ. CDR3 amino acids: CASSWGLAGGDEQFF. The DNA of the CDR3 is TGCGCCAGCAGCTGGGGACTAGCGGGAGGTGATGAGCAGTTCTTC.

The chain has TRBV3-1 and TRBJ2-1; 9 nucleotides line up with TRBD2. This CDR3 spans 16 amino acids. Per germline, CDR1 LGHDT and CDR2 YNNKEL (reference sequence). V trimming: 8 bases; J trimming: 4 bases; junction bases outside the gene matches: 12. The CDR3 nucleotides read TGTGCCAGCGAAGGGATAGCGGGAGCCGTATACAATGAGCAGTTCTTC. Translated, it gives CASEGIAGAVYNEQFF.

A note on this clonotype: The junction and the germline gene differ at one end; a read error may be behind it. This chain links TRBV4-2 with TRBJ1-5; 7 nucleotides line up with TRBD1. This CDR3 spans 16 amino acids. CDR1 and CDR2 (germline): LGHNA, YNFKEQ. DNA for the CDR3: TGTGCCAGCAGCCGCCAGGGGGTTGGTAGCAGTCAGCCCCAGCATTTT. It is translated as CASSRQGVGSSQPQHF.

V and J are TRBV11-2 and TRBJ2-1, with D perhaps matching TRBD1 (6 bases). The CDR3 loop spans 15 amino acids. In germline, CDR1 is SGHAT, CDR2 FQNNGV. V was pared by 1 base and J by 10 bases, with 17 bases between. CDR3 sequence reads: CASSLATGPSYEQFF. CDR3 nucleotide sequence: TGTGCCAGCAGCTTAGCCACAGGGCCCTCCTACGAGCAGTTCTTC.

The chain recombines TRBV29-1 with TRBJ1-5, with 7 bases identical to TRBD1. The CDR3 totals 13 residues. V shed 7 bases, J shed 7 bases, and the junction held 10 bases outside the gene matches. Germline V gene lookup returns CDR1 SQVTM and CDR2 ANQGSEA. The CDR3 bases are TGCAGCGCCGCGACAGGGAAGGGGCAGCCCCAGCATTTT. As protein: CSAATGKGQPQHF.

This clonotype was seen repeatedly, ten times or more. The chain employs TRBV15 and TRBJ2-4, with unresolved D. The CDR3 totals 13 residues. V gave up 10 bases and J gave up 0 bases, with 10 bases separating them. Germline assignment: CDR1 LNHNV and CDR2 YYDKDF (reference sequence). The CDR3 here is CASPTIAKNIQYF. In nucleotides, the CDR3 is TGTGCCAGCCCAACAATAGCCAAAAACATTCAGTACTTC.

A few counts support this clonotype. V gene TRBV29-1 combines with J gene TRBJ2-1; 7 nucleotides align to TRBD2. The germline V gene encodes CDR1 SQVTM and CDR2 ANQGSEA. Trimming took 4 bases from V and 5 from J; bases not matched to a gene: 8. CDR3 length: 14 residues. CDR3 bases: TGCAGCGTTGGTGGAGGGAGGGGAGACAATGAGCAGTTCTTC. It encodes CSVGGGRGDNEQFF.

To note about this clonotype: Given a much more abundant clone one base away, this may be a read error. Written as DNA, the CDR3 is TGTGCCACTCGACTAGCGGGGGCCACAGATATGCAGTATTTT. This sequence encodes CATRLAGATDMQYF. The V and J genes are TRBV15 and TRBJ2-3; 12 bases line up with TRBD2. The CDR3 has 14 residues. CDR1 and CDR2 (germline): LNHNV, YYDKDF (reference sequence). Variable domain in full (rest from reference TRBV15 and TRBJ2-3): DAMVIQNPRYQVTQFGKPVTLSCSQTLNHNVMYWYQQKSSQAPKLLFHYYDKDFNNEADTPDNFQSRRPNTSFCFLDIRSPGLGDTAMYLCATRLAGATDMQYFGPGTRLTVL.

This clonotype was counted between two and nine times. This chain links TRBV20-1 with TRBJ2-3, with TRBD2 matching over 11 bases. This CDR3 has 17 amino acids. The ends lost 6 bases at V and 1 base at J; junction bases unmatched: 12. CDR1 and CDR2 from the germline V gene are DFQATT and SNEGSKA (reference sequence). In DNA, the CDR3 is TGCAGTGCCCGCCCGGGACTAGCGGCTCCTCGCACAGATACGCAGTATTTT. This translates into CSARPGLAAPRTDTQYF.

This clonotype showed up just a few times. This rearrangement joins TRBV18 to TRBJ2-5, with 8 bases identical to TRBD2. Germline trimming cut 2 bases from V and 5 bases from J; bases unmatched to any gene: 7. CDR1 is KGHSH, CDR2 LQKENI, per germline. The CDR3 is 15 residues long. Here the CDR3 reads CASSPGTRSAETQYF. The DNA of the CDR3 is TGTGCCAGCTCACCAGGGACTAGAAGTGCCGAGACCCAGTACTTC.

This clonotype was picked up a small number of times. The chain's CDR3 is CSAPFGGAGGYTF. In DNA, the CDR3 is TGCAGTGCACCCTTCGGCGGGGCAGGCGGCTACACCTTC. This chain uses TRBV20-1 with TRBJ1-2, with a weak D call TRBD1 (5 bases). This CDR3 spans 13 amino acids. Trimming left V 6 bases short and J 8 bases short, with 19 bases between. Germline-derived CDR1 and CDR2 are DFQATT and SNEGSKA (reference sequence).

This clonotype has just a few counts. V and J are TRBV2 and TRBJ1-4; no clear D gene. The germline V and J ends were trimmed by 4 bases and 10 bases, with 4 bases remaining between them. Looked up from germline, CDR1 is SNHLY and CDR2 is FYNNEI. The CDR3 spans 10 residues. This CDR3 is CASSVGKLFF. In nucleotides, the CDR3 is TGTGCCAGCAGTGTGGGAAAACTGTTTTTT.